This TCR beta chain was observed in a study of identical twins. Study-wide points: Out-of-frame sharing of TCR alpha in monozygotic twins was underestimated by models.

TCRdb analysed the 5' RACE reads with MiXCR anew, one entry per CDR3 protein. The sample lists just over 450,000 distinct CDR3 sequences; approximately 15% were seen once. Points on this clonotype: No antigen is known for it.

The data were also submitted as part of a second study, on yellow fever vaccine responses in identical twins.

The sample was CD4+ T cells sorted from blood. The clonotype comes from a woman between 18 and 30 years old in good health.

CDR3 residues: CAPTGEETGELFF. The CDR3, as DNA: TGTGCCCCTACAGGGGAGGAAACCGGGGAGCTGTTTTTT. J is TRBJ2-2 and V is TRBV15, with a tentative D call TRBD1 (7 bases). The CDR3 totals 13 residues. Between the trimmed V and J ends, which lost 11 bases and 5 bases, there was a span of 15 bases. Germline V gene lookup returns CDR1 LNHNV and CDR2 YYDKDF (reference sequence).